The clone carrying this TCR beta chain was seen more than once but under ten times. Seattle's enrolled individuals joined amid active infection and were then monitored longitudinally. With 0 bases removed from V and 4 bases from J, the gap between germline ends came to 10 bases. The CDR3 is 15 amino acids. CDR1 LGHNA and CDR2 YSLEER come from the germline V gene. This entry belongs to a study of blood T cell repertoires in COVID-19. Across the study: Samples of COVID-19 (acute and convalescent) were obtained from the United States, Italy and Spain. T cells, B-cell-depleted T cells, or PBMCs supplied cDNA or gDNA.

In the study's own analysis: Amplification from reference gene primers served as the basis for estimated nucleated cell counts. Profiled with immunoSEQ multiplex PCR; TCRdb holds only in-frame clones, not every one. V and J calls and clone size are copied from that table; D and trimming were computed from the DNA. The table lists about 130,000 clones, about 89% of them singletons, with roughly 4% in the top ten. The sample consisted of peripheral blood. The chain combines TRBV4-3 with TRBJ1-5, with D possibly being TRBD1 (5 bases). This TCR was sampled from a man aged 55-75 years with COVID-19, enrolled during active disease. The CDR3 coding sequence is TGCGCCAGCAGCCAAGATTGGACACAGAATCAGCCCCAGCATTTT. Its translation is CASSQDWTQNQPQHF.